This T cell receptor (beta chain) was recovered during a study of T-cell reconstitution after alpha-beta-depleted transplantation in children (dated by TCRdb to the mid-2010s). Background for the entire study: Using TCR repertoire profiling, the study followed T-cell immune reconstitution in a quantitative way in children after TCRalphabeta/CD19-depleted allogeneic hematopoietic cell transplantation. What the study reported, not specific to this receptor: Apparently early alphabetaT-cell count recovery about two months after transplant reportedly relied on only several hundred rapidly expanded clones derived from non-depleted graft cells. Over the following months the frequencies of hyperexpanded clones went down, and after one year T-cell counts and TCRbeta diversity were mostly credited to newly produced T cells. In some patients, the high TCRbeta diversity seen at day 60 was put down to recipient T cells and intrathymic progenitors that had survived conditioning.

Library construction relied on PCR. TCRdb shows the sequencer as Illumina HiSeq 2500. Molecular barcoding was employed in the preparation of TCR libraries, with unique molecular identifiers being used to normalize TCRbeta repertoire quantification. In TCRdb, the public reads were trimmed at Q25 with fastp and aligned with MiXCR, with productive beta chains retained. Entries are consolidated by CDR3 protein sequence, retaining the most common genes and DNA. Here the sample has around 490,000 distinct CDR3 sequences; 11% occur a single time. The ten largest clones take up 13% to 15% of the sample. In light of the paper, this sample's treatment or condition label describes: allogeneic hematopoietic cell transplantation with graft depleted of TCRalphabeta T cells and CD19 B cells. TCRalphabeta/CD19-depleted allogeneic hematopoietic cell grafts were given to the transplant recipients, all of whom were children.

There are a few counts of this clonotype. It has no known antigen specificity. A clone one base away is much larger, so this may be a read error. The CDR1 and CDR2 encoded by the germline V gene are SGHTA and FQGTGA. Its CDR3 holds 14 amino acids, cysteine through phenylalanine. The DNA shown is the 42-base CDR3, in frame from base 1. V is clipped by 2 bases and J by 3 bases, and the sequence between their germline boundaries is 9 bases long. This receptor was taken from a female patient aged 2-10 years who had a stem cell transplant for aplastic anemia, so the T cells may come from the graft donor. The rearranged chain carries TRBV7-3 and TRBJ2-3; 6 matching bases give a weak D call of TRBD1. The material sequenced was PBMCs, mostly from graft donor cells, taken 180 days after TCRalphabeta/CD19-depleted stem cell transplant. The CDR3 amino acid sequence is: CASSLEQGTDTQYF. The DNA reads as follows: TGTGCCAGCAGCTTAGAACAGGGAACAGATACGCAGTATTTT.